This T cell receptor beta chain comes out of a study of vaccination effects on CD4 cells after COVID-19. Study details: Participants got two doses of BNT162b2 or mRNA-1273 vaccine.

The CDR3 sequence is 13 residues long. V shed 10 bases and J shed 7 bases, with 16 bases lying between them. CDR1 LNHDA and CDR2 SQIVND come from the germline V gene (reference sequence). Profiling relied on immunoSEQ multiplex PCR, and the TCRdb table lists in-frame clones only, not all of them. The profile shows around 63,000 clones, over 70% of them singletons. With regard to this clone: Its antigen is not identified.

Expansion with viral peptide pools was applied to antigen-specific CD4+ T cells by the ViraFEST assay prior to sequencing. Scientists isolated CD4+ T cells after a roughly ten-day culture period ended. Prior SARS-CoV-2 infection was absent in the vaccine recipients, as shown by negative nucleocapsid antibodies. For each well, roughly 2 million PBMC were cultured with 10 IU/ml IL-2 and around 9.1 ug/ml peptides. The authors replaced half the medium with IL-2 medium on days 3 and 7. V is TRBV19 and J is TRBJ2-2, with a possible D match to TRBD1 (6 bases). This clonotype was sampled from a human donor who received a COVID-19 vaccine. The input for sequencing was CD4+ T cells from PBMCs cultured with HCoV-OC43 spike peptides, taken before COVID-19 vaccination. Subset meaning: HCoV-OC43 spike overlapping peptide pool stimulation. CDR3 sequence reads: CATSTGFGGELFF. The CDR3 DNA reads as TGTGCCACTTCCACAGGGTTTGGCGGGGAGCTGTTTTTT.